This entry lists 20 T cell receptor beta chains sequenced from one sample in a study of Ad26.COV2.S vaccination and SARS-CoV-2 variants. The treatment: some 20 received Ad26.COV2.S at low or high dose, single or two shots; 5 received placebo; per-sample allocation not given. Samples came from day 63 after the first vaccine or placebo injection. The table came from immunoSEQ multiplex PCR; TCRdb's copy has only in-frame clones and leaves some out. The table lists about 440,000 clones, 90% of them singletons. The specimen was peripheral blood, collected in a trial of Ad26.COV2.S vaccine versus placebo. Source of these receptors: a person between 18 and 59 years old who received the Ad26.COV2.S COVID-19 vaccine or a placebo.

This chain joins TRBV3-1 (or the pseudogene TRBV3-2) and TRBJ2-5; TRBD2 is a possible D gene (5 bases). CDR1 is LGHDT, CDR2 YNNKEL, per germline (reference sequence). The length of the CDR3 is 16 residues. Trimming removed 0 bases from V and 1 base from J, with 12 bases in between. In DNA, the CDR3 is TGTGCCAGCAGCCAAGATCGGGGAGAGACCCAAGAGACCCAGTACTTC. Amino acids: CASSQDRGETQETQYF.

The CDR3 nucleotides are TGTGCCAGCAGTTTACAGGGAGCCGTCGCCGGGGAGCTGTTTTTT. Translated: CASSLQGAVAGELFF. V and J are TRBV28 and TRBJ2-2; perhaps D is TRBD1 or TRBD2 (5 bases each). V lost 2 bases and J lost 6, with 13 bases in between. Germline V lookup: CDR1 MDHEN, CDR2 SYDVKM. The CDR3 is 15 residues long. The full variable domain, in which reference TRBV28 and TRBJ2-2 provide the parts outside the CDR3, is DVKVTQSSRYLVKRTGEKVFLECVQDMDHENMFWYRQDPGLGLRLIYFSYDVKMKEKGDIPEGYSVSREKKERFSLILESASTNQTSMYLCASSLQGAVAGELFFGEGSRLTVL.

CDR3 region: CASSPYQGWEGDLTQYF. The CDR3 nucleotides read TGTGCCAGCAGCCCCTACCAGGGCTGGGAAGGCGATTTAACGCAGTATTTT. The J gene is TRBJ2-3, the V gene TRBV28, with D perhaps matching TRBD1 (5 bases). The CDR3 has 17 residues. V was cut by 6 bases and J by 9 bases, with 28 bases left in between. Per the germline V gene, CDR1 is MDHEN and CDR2 is SYDVKM.

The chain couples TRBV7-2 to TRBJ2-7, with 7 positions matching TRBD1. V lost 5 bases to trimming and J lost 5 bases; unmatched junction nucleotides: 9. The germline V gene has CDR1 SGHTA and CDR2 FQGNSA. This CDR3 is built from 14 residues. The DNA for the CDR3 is TGTGCCAGCAGCCAAAATGACAGGGCCAACGAGCAGTACTTC. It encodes CASSQNDRANEQYF. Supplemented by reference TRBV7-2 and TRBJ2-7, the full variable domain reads GAGVSQSPSNKVTEKGKDVELRCDPISGHTALYWYRQSLGQGLEFLIYFQGNSAPDKSGLPSDRFSAERTGGSVSTLTIQRTQQEDSAVYLCASSQNDRANEQYFGPGTRLTVT.

Here the CDR3 DNA reads TGTGCCAGCAGTTTTTCGGATGATCAGCCCCAGCATTTT. This encodes CASSFSDDQPQHF. The chain is built from TRBV12-3 or TRBV12-4 and TRBJ1-5; D unresolved. V lost 3 bases and J 5 bases, leaving 8 bases between the germline ends. There are 13 residues in the CDR3.

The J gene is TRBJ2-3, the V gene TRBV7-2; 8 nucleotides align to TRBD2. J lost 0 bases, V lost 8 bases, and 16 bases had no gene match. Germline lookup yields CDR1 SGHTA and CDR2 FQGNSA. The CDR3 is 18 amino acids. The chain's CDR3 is CASGLRGRGAFSTDTQYF. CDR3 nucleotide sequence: TGTGCCAGCGGACTGCGCGGGCGGGGGGCCTTTAGCACAGATACGCAGTATTTT.

CDR3 in amino acids: CATSDRGTSYGYTF. In DNA, the CDR3 is TGTGCCACCAGTGATCGGGGAACCAGCTATGGCTACACCTTC. V gene TRBV24-1 combines with J gene TRBJ1-2; D remains ambiguous. This CDR3 has 14 residues. CDR1 is KGHDR, CDR2 SFDVKD, per germline. The germline V and J ends were trimmed by 3 bases and 4 bases, with 11 bases remaining between them.

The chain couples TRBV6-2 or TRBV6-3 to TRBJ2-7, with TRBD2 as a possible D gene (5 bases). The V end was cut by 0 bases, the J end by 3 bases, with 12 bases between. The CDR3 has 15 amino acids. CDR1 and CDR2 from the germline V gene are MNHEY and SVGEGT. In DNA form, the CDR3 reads TGTGCCAGCAGTTACTCGGCTAGAGACTACTACGAGCAGTACTTC. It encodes CASSYSARDYYEQYF.

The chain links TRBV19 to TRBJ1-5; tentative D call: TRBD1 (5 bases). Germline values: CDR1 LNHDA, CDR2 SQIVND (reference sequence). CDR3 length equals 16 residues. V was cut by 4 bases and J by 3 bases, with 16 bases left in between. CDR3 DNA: TGTGCCAGTAGTAGCGGCAAGGGGATTTCCAATCAGCCCCAGCATTTT. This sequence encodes CASSSGKGISNQPQHF.

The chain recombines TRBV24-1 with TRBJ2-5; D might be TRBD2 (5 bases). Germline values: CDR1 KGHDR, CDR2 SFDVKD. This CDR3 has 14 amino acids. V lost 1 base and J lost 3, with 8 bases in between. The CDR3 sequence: CATSDLSGKETQYF. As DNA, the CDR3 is TGTGCCACCAGTGATTTATCGGGGAAAGAGACCCAGTACTTC.

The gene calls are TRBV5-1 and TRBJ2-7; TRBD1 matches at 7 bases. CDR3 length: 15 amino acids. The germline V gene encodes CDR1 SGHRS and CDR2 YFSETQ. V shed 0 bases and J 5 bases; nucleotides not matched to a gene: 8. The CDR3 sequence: CASSLGIPGGNEQYF. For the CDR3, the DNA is TGCGCCAGCAGCTTGGGGATCCCAGGGGGTAACGAGCAGTACTTC.

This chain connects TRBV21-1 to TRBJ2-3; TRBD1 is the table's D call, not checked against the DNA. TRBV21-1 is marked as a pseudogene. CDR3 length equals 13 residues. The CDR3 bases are TGTGCCAGACAGGGTAAGCGCACAGATACGCAGTATTTT. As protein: CARQGKRTDTQYF.

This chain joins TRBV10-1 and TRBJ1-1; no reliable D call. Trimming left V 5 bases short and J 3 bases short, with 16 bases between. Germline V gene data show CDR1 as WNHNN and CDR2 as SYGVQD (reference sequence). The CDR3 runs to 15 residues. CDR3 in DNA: TGCGCCAGCAGTATGGGTGTTTGGATAGACACTGAAGCTTTCTTT. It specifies CASSMGVWIDTEAFF.

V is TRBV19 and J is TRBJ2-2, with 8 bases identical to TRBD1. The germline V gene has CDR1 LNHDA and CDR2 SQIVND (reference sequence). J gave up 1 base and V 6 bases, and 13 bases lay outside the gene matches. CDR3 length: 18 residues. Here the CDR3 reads CASSDRQGRVWNTGELFF. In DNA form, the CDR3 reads TGTGCCAGTAGCGACAGACAGGGGCGGGTTTGGAACACCGGGGAGCTGTTTTTT.

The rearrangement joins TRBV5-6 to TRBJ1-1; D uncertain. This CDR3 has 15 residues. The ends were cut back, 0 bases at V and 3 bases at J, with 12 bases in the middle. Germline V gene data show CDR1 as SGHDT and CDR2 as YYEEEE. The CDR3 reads CASSLVHGPYTEAFF. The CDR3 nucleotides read TGTGCCAGCAGCTTGGTACACGGACCTTACACTGAAGCTTTCTTT.

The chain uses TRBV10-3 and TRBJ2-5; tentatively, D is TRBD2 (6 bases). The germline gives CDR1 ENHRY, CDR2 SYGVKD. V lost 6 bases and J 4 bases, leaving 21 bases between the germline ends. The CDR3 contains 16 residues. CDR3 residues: CAIRETREADSETQYF. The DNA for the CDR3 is TGTGCCATCAGGGAGACCAGGGAGGCGGACTCAGAGACCCAGTACTTC.

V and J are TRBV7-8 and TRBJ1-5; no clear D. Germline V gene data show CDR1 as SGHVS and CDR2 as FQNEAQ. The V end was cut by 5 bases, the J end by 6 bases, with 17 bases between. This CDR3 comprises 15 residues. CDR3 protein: CASSPEAGDAQPQHF. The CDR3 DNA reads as TGTGCCAGCAGCCCCGAGGCTGGGGATGCTCAGCCCCAGCATTTT.

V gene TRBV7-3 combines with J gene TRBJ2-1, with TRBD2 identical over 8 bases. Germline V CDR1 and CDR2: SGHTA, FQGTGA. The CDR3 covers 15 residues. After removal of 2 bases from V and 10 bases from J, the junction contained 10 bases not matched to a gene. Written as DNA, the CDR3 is TGTGCCAGCAGCTTAGGTGCGGGAGGTCGGTTCGAGCAGTTCTTC. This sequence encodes CASSLGAGGRFEQFF.

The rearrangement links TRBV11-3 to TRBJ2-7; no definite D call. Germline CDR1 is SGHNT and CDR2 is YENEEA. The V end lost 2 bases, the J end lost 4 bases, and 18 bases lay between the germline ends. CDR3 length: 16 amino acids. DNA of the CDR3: TGTGCCAGCAGCTTACAAAAATGGCTTGCCCCTTACGAGCAGTACTTC. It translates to CASSLQKWLAPYEQYF.

DNA for the CDR3: TGTGCCAGCAGCGGCGGGTGGCTTTCGGAGCAGTACTTC. Encoded protein: CASSGGWLSEQYF. The V and J genes are TRBV2 and TRBJ2-7, with a tentative D call TRBD2 (5 bases). This CDR3 region has 13 residues. V lost 6 bases, J lost 7 bases, and 16 bases lay in between. Germline values: CDR1 SNHLY, CDR2 FYNNEI.